The 26 T cell receptor beta chains listed next were all sequenced from one sample in a study of vaccination effects on CD4 cells after COVID-19 (dated by TCRdb to between 2021 and 2024). Their antigens remain unidentified. Libraries were built with the immunoSEQ multiplex PCR assay. The source is immuneACCESS, and TCRdb retained only in-frame sequences with V and J called. Part of the clones is not carried over; for the studies checked, unresolved V genes explain less than half of this, and the remainder is unexplained. This sample gives about 79,000 clones in total; approximately 74% of them show up just once. Together, the top ten hold roughly 1.8% of the sample. To identify antigen-specific CD4+ T cell clonotypes by their expansion, the ViraFEST assay first stimulated PBMC with viral peptide pools and then applied TCR sequencing. After less than 13 days of culture, CD4+ T cells were isolated with the EasySep CD4+ T cell isolation kit.

The specimen comprised CD4+ T cells from PBMCs cultured with HCoV-229E spike peptides, sampled before COVID-19 vaccination. The label giving this sample's cell subset or site can be read as: HCoV-229E spike overlapping peptide pool stimulation. The receptors shown here come from a human donor who received a COVID-19 vaccine.

The chain couples TRBV5-4 to TRBJ2-3; TRBD1 might be the D (7 bases). The germline V gene encodes CDR1 SGHNT and CDR2 YYREEE (reference sequence). The CDR3 covers 17 residues. Trimming took off 4 bases at V and 0 bases at J, with 18 bases between the two ends. CDR3: CASSGGGTASSTDTQYF. CDR3 DNA: TGTGCCAGCAGCGGGGGCGGGACAGCCTCTAGCACAGATACGCAGTATTTT.

V is TRBV5-1 and J is TRBJ1-2, with D unclear. Trimming removed 4 bases from V and 0 bases from J, with 10 bases in between. The CDR3 runs 14 residues. Germline V gives CDR1 SGHRS, CDR2 YFSETQ. CDR3 nucleotide sequence: TGCGCCAGCAGCCCGGACCCTTCTAACTATGGCTACACCTTC. Protein: CASSPDPSNYGYTF.

This clone was seen only once. The rearrangement joins TRBV5-1 to TRBJ2-5, with 11 bases fitting TRBD1. V was pared by 7 bases and J by 4 bases, with 6 bases of the junction left unmatched. Germline V gives CDR1 SGHRS, CDR2 YFSETQ. The CDR3 is made up of 14 amino acids. The CDR3 coding sequence is TGCGCCAGCCAGGAAGGGACAGGGGGAGAGACCCAGTACTTC. This translates into CASQEGTGGETQYF.

The chain recombines TRBV6-5 with TRBJ1-2, with 7 bases identical to TRBD1. The CDR3 has 16 residues. Germline V CDR1 and CDR2: MNHEY, SVGAGI. Trimming removed 2 bases from V and 6 bases from J; junction bases left unmatched: 12. The CDR3 here is CASSYEGLGGVNGYTF. CDR3 bases: TGTGCCAGCAGTTACGAGGGTCTAGGGGGCGTAAATGGCTACACCTTC.

The rearrangement uses TRBV28 and TRBJ1-2; D not certain. With 3 bases removed from V and 4 bases from J, the gap between germline ends came to 6 bases. The germline CDR1 and CDR2 sequences are MDHEN and SYDVKM. The CDR3 is 12 residues long. CDR3 DNA sequence: TGTGCCAGCAGTTTCCCCCGCTATGGCTACACCTTC. Translating gives CASSFPRYGYTF.

The chain uses TRBV29-1 and TRBJ2-1, with D hard to call. Germline V gene sequence: CDR1 SQVTM, CDR2 ANQGSEA. The CDR3 sequence is 16 residues long. V lost 6 bases to trimming and J lost 8 bases, with 26 bases between them. The CDR3 is CSVPGSQRFLFDEQFF. As DNA, the CDR3 is TGCAGCGTGCCGGGTTCACAACGGTTTCTATTCGATGAGCAGTTCTTC.

This chain joins TRBV19 and TRBJ1-1; D ambiguous. V gave up 3 bases and J gave up 1 base, with 12 bases separating them. This CDR3 contains 15 residues. Germline V gene lookup returns CDR1 LNHDA and CDR2 SQIVND (reference sequence). The CDR3 coding sequence is TGTGCCAGTAGTATGACTTCCCCAGGGAACACTGAAGCTTTCTTT. This translates into CASSMTSPGNTEAFF.

This chain joins TRBV15 and TRBJ1-5; 7 nucleotides line up with TRBD1. V trimming: 4 bases; J trimming: 3 bases; junction bases outside the gene matches: 6. The CDR3 has 15 residues. Germline V gene lookup returns CDR1 LNHNV and CDR2 YYDKDF (reference sequence). Here the CDR3 reads CATSNWDSFNQPQHF. CDR3 nucleotides: TGTGCCACCAGCAATTGGGACAGCTTCAATCAGCCCCAGCATTTT. Full variable domain (rest looked up from reference TRBV15 and TRBJ1-5): DAMVIQNPRYQVTQFGKPVTLSCSQTLNHNVMYWYQQKSSQAPKLLFHYYDKDFNNEADTPDNFQSRRPNTSFCFLDIRSPGLGDTAMYLCATSNWDSFNQPQHFGDGTRLSIL.

CDR3 in amino acids: CASSLRWAGIDEKLFF. The CDR3 DNA reads as TGTGCCAGTTCACTAAGGTGGGCAGGGATAGACGAAAAACTGTTTTTT. The J gene is TRBJ1-4, the V gene TRBV19, with D maybe TRBD1 (5 bases). Germline V CDR1 and CDR2: LNHDA, SQIVND (reference sequence). Trimming took 8 bases from V and 8 from J, leaving 24 bases between them. The CDR3 is 16 amino acids.

The CDR3 DNA sequence: TGTGCCAGCACCGCAGAACAGGCTGGGGCCAACGTCCTGACTTTC. As protein: CASTAEQAGANVLTF. The chain combines TRBV2 with TRBJ2-6; D might be TRBD1 (5 bases). Trimming took off 7 bases at V and 2 bases at J, with 12 bases between the two ends. Germline CDR1 and CDR2: SNHLY and FYNNEI. The CDR3 has 15 amino acids.

This clone was counted a few times. The chain combines TRBV4-2 with TRBJ2-3; D call uncertain. Germline assignment: CDR1 LGHNA and CDR2 YNFKEQ. Trimming left V 1 base short and J 3 bases short, with 5 bases between. The CDR3 is 13 residues long. This chain's CDR3 is CASSQVGTDTQYF. The CDR3 DNA follows: TGTGCCAGCAGCCAAGTTGGTACAGATACGCAGTATTTT.

The chain uses TRBV4-2 and TRBJ2-5; TRBD1 aligns across 10 bases. Per germline, CDR1 LGHNA and CDR2 YNFKEQ. V shed 1 base, J shed 4 bases, and the junction held 9 bases outside the gene matches. The CDR3 spans 17 residues. CDR3 coding DNA: TGTGCCAGCAGCCAAGGACTCCGGGACAGGGGTTTAGAGACCCAGTACTTC. It translates to CASSQGLRDRGLETQYF.

This clone was observed a single time. This chain connects TRBV7-2 to TRBJ2-6; D may be TRBD2 (5 bases). From germline, CDR1 is SGHTA and CDR2 FQGNSA. V dropped 3 bases and J dropped 0 bases, with 15 bases sitting between them. The length of the CDR3 is 18 residues. The CDR3 spells CASSFISIGISGANVLTF. In DNA form, the CDR3 reads TGTGCCAGCAGCTTTATTTCTATCGGGATCTCTGGGGCCAACGTCCTGACTTTC.

This chain joins TRBV7-2 and TRBJ2-5; D remains ambiguous. The germline gives CDR1 SGHTA, CDR2 FQGNSA. CDR3 size: 12 residues. Trimming left V 4 bases short and J 7 bases short, with 10 bases between. CDR3 in amino acids: CASSSYIGTQYF. DNA of the CDR3: TGTGCCAGCAGCTCTTATATCGGGACCCAGTACTTC.

The count of this clone is one. The rearrangement links TRBV5-1 to TRBJ2-5; no definite D call. The CDR3 sequence is 13 residues long. The ends were cut back, 1 base at V and 2 bases at J, with 6 bases in the middle. Looked up from germline, CDR1 is SGHRS and CDR2 is YFSETQ. CDR3 loop: CASSLNSQETQYF. The DNA for the CDR3 is TGCGCCAGCAGCTTGAACAGTCAAGAGACCCAGTACTTC.

The chain uses TRBV21-1 and TRBJ1-5; no DNA check was done on the table's D call, TRBD1. TRBV21-1 is a recognized pseudogene. This CDR3 has 15 amino acids. The CDR3 protein is CARNPAGHSNQPQHF. CDR3 nucleotides: TGTGCTCGTAACCCGGCAGGACATAGCAATCAGCCCCAGCATTTT.

The chain recombines TRBV4-2 with TRBJ2-3; D gene unclear. Trimming left V 1 base short and J 1 base short, with 12 bases between. The CDR3 length is 16 residues. Germline V gene data show CDR1 as LGHNA and CDR2 as YNFKEQ. The CDR3 reads CASSQGTSPGTDTQYF. In DNA, the CDR3 is TGTGCCAGCAGCCAAGGTACCTCTCCAGGCACAGATACGCAGTATTTT.

This chain connects TRBV9 to TRBJ2-3; 9 bases match TRBD2. Losses at the gene ends were 0 bases for V and 0 bases for J; bases not matched to a gene: 2. The CDR3 consists of 16 residues. The V gene's germline CDR1 is SGDLS and CDR2 YYNGEE. DNA for the CDR3: TGTGCCAGCAGCGTAGGGGCGGGGGGGAGCACAGATACGCAGTATTTT. It yields the protein CASSVGAGGSTDTQYF.

V is TRBV10-3 and J is TRBJ1-5; D gene unclear. Trimming cost V 3 bases and J 3 bases, with 9 bases left between them. The CDR3 has 14 residues. The germline V gene encodes CDR1 ENHRY and CDR2 SYGVKD. CDR3 bases: TGTGCCATCAGTGAATCGGCTTCCAATCAGCCCCAGCATTTT. Translation: CAISESASNQPQHF.

The chain couples TRBV7-9 to TRBJ2-7; 9 bases align to TRBD1. Trimming cost V 5 bases and J 7 bases; bases outside gene matches: 9. The CDR3 spans 14 residues. Germline loops: CDR1 SEHNR, CDR2 FQNEAQ (reference sequence). The CDR3 reads CASSRTGVGREQYV. The DNA of the CDR3 is TGTGCCAGCAGCCGGACAGGGGTGGGGAGGGAGCAGTACGTC.

V and J are TRBV11-2 and TRBJ1-1; D not resolved. This CDR3 has 15 residues. The germline CDR1 and CDR2 sequences are SGHAT and FQNNGV. Between the trimmed V and J ends, which lost 2 bases and 4 bases, there was a span of 14 bases. CDR3 nucleotides: TGTGCCAGCAGCTTAAGAGGCATCCCAAGCACTGAAGCTTTCTTT. Its translation: CASSLRGIPSTEAFF.

This clone occurred a few times. J is TRBJ1-6 and V is TRBV14; D uncertain. V lost 4 bases, J lost 0 bases, and 16 bases lay in between. The CDR3 contains 18 residues. Germline CDR1 and CDR2: SGHDN and FVKESK. The CDR3 nucleotides read TGTGCCAGCAGCCGGCGAGACATATCCTCCTCCTATAATTCACCCCTCCACTTT. This encodes CASSRRDISSSYNSPLHF. Based on the CDR3 plus reference TRBV14 and TRBJ1-6, the full variable domain is EAGVTQFPSHSVIEKGQTVTLRCDPISGHDNLYWYRRVMGKEIKFLLHFVKESKQDESGMPNNRFLAERTGGTYSTLKVQPAELEDSGVYFCASSRRDISSSYNSPLHFGNGTRLTVT.

This rearrangement joins TRBV6-5 to TRBJ2-2; 8 nucleotides agree with TRBD1. This CDR3 is built from 15 residues. In germline, CDR1 is MNHEY, CDR2 SVGAGI. The V and J ends lost 8 bases and 6 bases, in that order; junction bases with no gene match: 11. As DNA, the CDR3 is TGTGCCAGCCGCCGACAGGGGACTGTGGCCGGGGAGCTGTTTTTT. Protein: CASRRQGTVAGELFF.

The chain is built from TRBV7-2 and TRBJ2-6; TRBD2 matches at 11 bases. Germline CDR1 reads SGHTA; CDR2 reads FQGNSA. Losses at the gene ends were 0 bases for V and 2 bases for J; bases not matched to a gene: 3. The CDR3 extends over 18 amino acids. CDR3 protein: CASSLASGGAPGANVLTF. For the CDR3, the DNA is TGTGCCAGCAGCTTAGCTAGCGGGGGGGCTCCTGGGGCCAACGTCCTGACTTTC.

This chain links TRBV28 with TRBJ1-1, with 10 nucleotides matching TRBD1. Germline V lookup: CDR1 MDHEN, CDR2 SYDVKM. This CDR3 is 13 amino acids long. With 7 bases clipped from V and 5 bases from J, the junction kept 4 bases outside the gene matches. In DNA form, the CDR3 reads TGTGCCAGCACTACGGACAGGGGGACTGAAGCTTTCTTT. Translation gives CASTTDRGTEAFF.

The chain uses TRBV30 and TRBJ1-2; tentative D call: TRBD1 (5 bases). This CDR3 is 17 amino acids long. Germline V gene lookup returns CDR1 GTSNPN and CDR2 SVGIG (reference sequence). Trimming removed 3 bases from V and 0 bases from J, with 20 bases in between. CDR3 amino acids: CAWRIGREGITNYGYTF. The CDR3 region has the DNA TGTGCCTGGAGAATAGGGCGCGAGGGGATAACTAACTATGGCTACACCTTC.